These 19 T cell receptor beta chains originate from one sample sequenced in a study of T cells in Graves' hyperthyroidism and ophthalmopathy. RNA transcripts served as the template for amplifying TCR beta CDR3 regions. Researchers ran a first-round RT-PCR on the TCR CDR3 using the HTBI primer set. TCRdb itself ran the multiplex PCR reads through MiXCR, one entry per CDR3 protein. The sample contains roughly 100,000 distinct CDR3 sequences, about half of which appear only once. The sequenced material came from blood. All receptors derive from a middle-aged man with Graves' hyperthyroidism.

This clonotype was recorded only once. Germline and junction disagree at one end, which may indicate a read error. This chain links TRBV29-1 with TRBJ1-2, with D possibly being TRBD1 (6 bases). The CDR3 runs 14 residues. Germline CDR1 is SQVTM and CDR2 is ANQGSEA. The CDR3, as DNA: TGCTGCGTTGAAGAAGGGGGGGGCACCTATGGCTACACCTTC. Translation gives CCVEEGGGTYGYTF.

This clonotype was found once. V usage is TRBV7-6 and J usage is TRBJ2-7, with 8 bases aligning to TRBD1. In germline, CDR1 is SGHVS, CDR2 FNYEAQ. The junction had 5 bases not matched to a gene; V was cut back by 5 bases and J by 2 bases. This CDR3 has 14 residues. The CDR3, as DNA: TGTGCCAGCAGCCTTGGGACAGGAACCTACGAGCAGTACTTC. It codes for CASSLGTGTYEQYF.

In its sample, this clonotype was seen many times. DNA of the CDR3: TGCAGCGTTGGTAGGAGCTCCTACGAGCAGTACTTC. Its protein is CSVGRSSYEQYF. This rearrangement joins TRBV29-1 to TRBJ2-7, with D unclear. The germline gives CDR1 SQVTM, CDR2 ANQGSEA. The CDR3 is made up of 12 amino acids. Trimming pared 4 bases from V and 0 bases from J, leaving 7 bases between.

At least ten counts were recorded for this clonotype. V is TRBV6-6 and J is TRBJ2-1, with TRBD2 matching 8 bases. Germline V CDR1 and CDR2: MNHNY, SVGAGI (reference sequence). V lost 6 bases, J lost 3 bases, and 4 bases stayed unmatched. This CDR3 has 14 residues. The CDR3 here is CASRPRGGYNEQFF. CDR3 DNA: TGTGCCAGCAGGCCACGGGGGGGCTACAATGAGCAGTTCTTC.

This clonotype was seen repeatedly, ten times or more. The chain recombines TRBV5-6 with TRBJ2-2; D perhaps matches TRBD1 (7 bases). Germline V gives CDR1 SGHDT, CDR2 YYEEEE. This CDR3 contains 15 residues. Trimming pared 2 bases from V and 5 bases from J, leaving 13 bases between. The CDR3 reads CASSFRGARTGELFF. The CDR3 DNA follows: TGTGCCAGCAGCTTCAGGGGGGCGCGTACCGGGGAGCTGTTTTTT. Supplemented by reference TRBV5-6 and TRBJ2-2, the full variable domain reads DAGVTQSPTHLIKTRGQQVTLRCSPKSGHDTVSWYQQALGQGPQFIFQYYEEEERQRGNFPDRFSGHQFPNYSSELNVNALLLGDSALYLCASSFRGARTGELFFGEGSRLTVL.

The chain couples TRBV9 to TRBJ1-1; TRBD1 matches at 11 bases. This CDR3 spans 14 amino acids. CDR1 and CDR2 from the germline V gene are SGDLS and YYNGEE. Trimming took 5 bases from V and 7 from J; bases not matched to a gene: 7. CDR3 DNA sequence: TGTGCCAGCAGGGGACAGGGGGAAGGCGGTGAAGCTTTCTTT. It encodes CASRGQGEGGEAFF.

About this clonotype: The junction and the germline gene differ at one end; a read error may be behind it. The rearrangement links TRBV29-1 to TRBJ1-1; D not certain. This CDR3 has 13 residues. Looked up from germline, CDR1 is SQVTM and CDR2 is ANQGSEA. The CDR3 sequence: CSVHKGSDTEAFF. Written as DNA, the CDR3 is TGCAGCGTACACAAGGGAAGTGACACTGAAGCCTTCTTT.

V usage is TRBV15 and J usage is TRBJ2-5; 7 bases are a match to TRBD1. Looked up from germline, CDR1 is LNHNV and CDR2 is YYDKDF (reference sequence). This CDR3 comprises 16 residues. With 5 bases clipped from V and 4 bases from J, the junction kept 13 bases outside the gene matches. CDR3 bases: TGTGCCACCAGCTCATCCGACAGGGTATCAGGAGAGACCCAGTACTTC. Translation: CATSSSDRVSGETQYF.

The chain combines TRBV10-1 with TRBJ2-7; the D gene is possibly TRBD1 (5 bases). CDR1 is WNHNN and CDR2 is SYGVQD in the germline V gene (reference sequence). The ends were cut back, 6 bases at V and 2 bases at J, with 20 bases in the middle. This CDR3 is built from 16 residues. Here the CDR3 reads CASSRGAPDGTYEQYF. The CDR3, as DNA: TGCGCCAGCAGCCGTGGGGCCCCGGACGGAACCTACGAGCAGTACTTC.

This clonotype occurred many times. V gene TRBV5-1 combines with J gene TRBJ1-4; D is perhaps TRBD1 (5 bases). Germline loops: CDR1 SGHRS, CDR2 YFSETQ. There are 13 residues in the CDR3. V shed 1 base and J shed 7 bases, with 8 bases lying between them. DNA for the CDR3: TGCGCCAGCAGCTTGTTCGGGGGTGAAAAACTGTTTTTT. Its protein is CASSLFGGEKLFF.

This clonotype was observed at least ten times. The rearrangement uses TRBV2 and TRBJ2-7; 12 positions match TRBD2. This CDR3 comprises 16 residues. V dropped 5 bases and J dropped 3; count of bases not matched to a gene: 8. Germline lookup yields CDR1 SNHLY and CDR2 FYNNEI. The DNA of the CDR3 is TGTGCCAGCAGTCTAGCGGGAGGGCCCTCCTACTACGAGCAGTACTTC. It yields the protein CASSLAGGPSYYEQYF. Combining the CDR3 with reference TRBV2 and TRBJ2-7 gives the whole variable domain EPEVTQTPSHQVTQMGQEVILRCVPISNHLYFYWYRQILGQKVEFLVSFYNNEISEKSEIFDDQFSVERPDGSNFTLKIRSTKLEDSAMYFCASSLAGGPSYYEQYFGPGTRLTVT.

This clonotype has ten or more counts. In nucleotides, the CDR3 is TGTGCCAGCAGCTTGCAAGTAGTTAGCGGGGGCTCCTACGAGCAGTACTTC. It is translated as CASSLQVVSGGSYEQYF. This chain links TRBV5-8 with TRBJ2-7, with 9 bases identical to TRBD2. J was trimmed by 0 bases and V by 1 base; bases with no gene match: 8. In germline, CDR1 is SGHTS, CDR2 YDEGEE. The CDR3 loop spans 17 amino acids. The whole variable domain, filled in from reference TRBV5-8 and TRBJ2-7, reads EAGVTQSPTHLIKTRGQQATLRCSPISGHTSVYWYQQALGLGLQFLLWYDEGEERNRGNFPPRFSGRQFPNYSSELNVNALELEDSALYLCASSLQVVSGGSYEQYFGPGTRLTVT.

To note about this clonotype: A much larger clone is a single base away; this may be a read error. The chain recombines TRBV5-1 with TRBJ2-5; perhaps TRBD2 as D (5 bases). Per the germline V gene, CDR1 is SGHRS and CDR2 is YFSETQ. The CDR3 extends over 13 amino acids. The CDR3 spells CAGSRGQQETQYF. The CDR3 region has the DNA TGTGCCGGCAGCCGCGGGCAACAAGAGACCCAGTACTTC.

As regards this clonotype: This likely comes from a read error, as the CDR3 has no conserved phenylalanine or tryptophan at its end. The DNA is omitted, as the CDR3 cannot be located on it reliably, and the CDR3 follows TCRdb's listing. The chain employs TRBV2 and TRBJ1-6. Germline-derived CDR1 and CDR2 are SNHLY and FYNNEI. The CDR3 contains 9 residues when both ends are counted. CDR3: CASSERPHS.

This clonotype was observed many times. V gene TRBV2 combines with J gene TRBJ2-1, with D perhaps TRBD1 (6 bases). This CDR3 comprises 15 residues. V was clipped by 3 bases and J by 2 bases, with 11 bases between them. Per the germline V gene, CDR1 is SNHLY and CDR2 is FYNNEI. In DNA form, the CDR3 reads TGTGCCAGCAGTGATTTGGGGGCCGCCTACAATGAGCAGTTCTTC. Amino acid sequence: CASSDLGAAYNEQFF.

DNA for the CDR3: TGCGCCAGCAGCCAATCCGTGGTCCTAGACTATAACACCATATATTTT. Its protein product is CASSQSVVLDYNTIYF. J is TRBJ1-3 and V is TRBV4-3; D gene unclear. The CDR3 runs 16 residues. Trimming took 2 bases from V and 7 from J, leaving 18 bases between them. Germline V gene data show CDR1 as LGHNA and CDR2 as YSLEER.

This clonotype was counted a single time. Relative to the germline gene, one junction end is altered; a read error may explain this. The V and J genes are TRBV7-3 and TRBJ2-7; unclear D gene. Germline-derived CDR1 and CDR2 are SGHTA and FQGTGA. The CDR3 runs to 14 residues. CDR3 sequence reads: CASSTYFNPYEHYF. The CDR3 DNA reads as TGTGCCAGCAGCACCTACTTTAACCCCTACGAGCATTACTTC.

This clonotype was seen repeatedly, ten times or more. The rearrangement uses TRBV12-3 or TRBV12-4 and TRBJ2-5; D remains ambiguous. This CDR3 region has 15 residues. V lost 2 bases, J lost 1 base, and 11 bases lay in between. In nucleotides, the CDR3 is TGTGCCAGCAGTTTAAATTTTGGCCTCCAAGAGACCCAGTACTTC. Its protein product is CASSLNFGLQETQYF.

This chain uses TRBV5-1 with TRBJ1-5; D ambiguous. V lost 0 bases and J 4 bases, leaving 2 bases between the germline ends. Germline V gives CDR1 SGHRS, CDR2 YFSETQ. This CDR3 spans 12 amino acids. This CDR3 reads CASSLGNQPQHF. The CDR3 bases are TGCGCCAGCAGCTTGGGGAATCAGCCCCAGCATTTT.